This is a list of T cell receptor beta chains from one sample in a study of T cell responses to AZD1222 COVID-19 vaccine. The assay was immunoSEQ multiplex PCR, and TCRdb's table has in-frame clones only and misses some. The sample yields about 130,000 clones, approximately 83% seen once. Source: peripheral blood, taken on day 0 of AZD1222 vaccination. The source of these receptors is an adult in good health. The CDR3 runs from the conserved cysteine through the conserved F or W. D genes are given only for firm matches. The size field is filled for only some rows; it gives once, few, many or a size class.

>TRBV6-6|16|TRBD2|TRBJ2-7|-
CASSPPRREISYEQYF
TGTGCCAGCAGCCCCCCCAGGCGGGAGATCTCCTACGAGCAGTACTTC
>TRBV7-6|15|TRBD1|TRBJ1-2|few
CASSIQTGGRLGYTF
TGTGCCAGCAGCATACAGACAGGGGGGCGACTTGGCTACACCTTC
>TRBV29-1|12|-|TRBJ1-4|few
CSVQMSNEKLFF
TGCAGCGTACAGATGTCTAATGAAAAACTGTTTTTT
>TRBV20-1|10|-|TRBJ1-1|-
CSARRFGAFF
TGCAGTGCTAGAAGGTTTGGAGCTTTCTTT
>TRBV15|16|-|TRBJ1-1|-
CATSRGRPPQATEAFF
TGTGCCACCAGCAGAGGGAGACCCCCCCAGGCTACTGAAGCTTTCTTT
>TRBV5-1|9|-|TRBJ1-2|-
CASSEGYTF
TGCGCCAGCTCTGAGGGCTACACCTTC
>TRBV11-3|12|-|TRBJ1-2|-
CASSLVNNGYTF
TGTGCCAGCAGCTTAGTTAATAATGGCTACACCTTC
>TRBV7-3|12|-|TRBJ2-3|once
CASSSGLDTQYF
TGTGCCAGCAGTTCCGGACTAGATACGCAGTATTTT
>TRBV11-2|14|TRBD1|TRBJ1-1|-
CASSLTRGQGVAFF
TGTGCCAGCAGCTTAACACGCGGACAGGGTGTTGCTTTCTTT
>TRBV18|15|-|TRBJ1-1|few
CASSELGQPDTEAFF
TGTGCCAGCTCCGAGCTGGGGCAACCAGACACTGAAGCTTTCTTT
>TRBV5-4|14|-|TRBJ2-3|-
CASSLQPSTDTQYF
TGTGCCAGCAGCTTACAGCCTAGCACAGATACGCAGTATTTT
>TRBV6-6|16|TRBD1|TRBJ1-5|few
CASSYAQTGPRGPQHF
TGTGCCAGCAGTTACGCCCAGACAGGGCCCAGGGGGCCCCAGCATTTT
>TRBV3-1/TRBV3-2|15|-|TRBJ1-1|-
CASSQDAGSGPEAFF
TGTGCCAGCAGCCAAGATGCCGGGTCAGGCCCTGAAGCTTTCTTT
>TRBV7-7|13|-|TRBJ1-5|-
CASSLSYNQPQHF
TGTGCCAGCAGCTTGTCGTACAATCAGCCCCAGCATTTT
>TRBV7-5|16|-|TRBJ1-1|-
CVRSKRASRGNTEAFF
TGTGTCAGAAGTAAGAGGGCCTCCCGGGGGAACACTGAAGCTTTCTTT
>TRBV7-8|14|-|TRBJ1-5|few
CASSLVLGAQPQHF
TGTGCCAGCAGCTTAGTCCTTGGGGCCCAGCCCCAGCATTTT
>TRBV18|14|-|TRBJ2-7|-
CASSPGTPSTGQYF
TGTGCCAGCTCACCCGGGACCCCCTCCACCGGGCAGTACTTC
>TRBV18|14|TRBD1|TRBJ1-1|few
CASSLTGQNTEAFF
TGTGCCAGCTCACTGACAGGGCAGAACACTGAAGCTTTCTTT
>TRBV7-9|14|TRBD2|TRBJ2-5|-
CATRTSGGQETQYF
TGTGCCACCAGGACTAGCGGGGGACAAGAGACCCAGTACTTC
>TRBV15|13|TRBD1|TRBJ1-4|-
CATSRDRDEKLFF
TGTGCCACCAGTAGGGACAGGGATGAAAAACTGTTTTTT
>TRBV5-4|14|-|TRBJ1-1|-
CASSLAGADTEAFF
TGTGCCAGCAGCTTGGCTGGTGCGGACACTGAAGCTTTCTTT
>TRBV6-5|15|TRBD1|TRBJ2-5|-
CASTRNTGQAETQYF
TGTGCCAGCACCCGAAATACTGGACAGGCGGAGACCCAGTACTTC
>TRBV18|14|-|TRBJ2-2|-
CASSEAGYTGELFF
TGTGCCAGCTCAGAGGCAGGGTACACCGGGGAGCTGTTTTTT
>TRBV7-6|18|-|TRBJ1-1|-
CASSLEGRTIGMNTEAFF
TGTGCCAGCAGCTTAGAGGGACGGACAATTGGAATGAACACTGAAGCTTTCTTT
>TRBV4-3|15|TRBD1|TRBJ1-6|-
CASSLGQGANSPLHF
TGCGCCAGCAGCCTGGGACAGGGGGCTAATTCACCCCTCCACTTT
>TRBV7-3|14|TRBD1|TRBJ2-2|once
CASSGQVATGELFF
TGTGCCAGCAGCGGACAGGTGGCCACCGGGGAGCTGTTTTTT
>TRBV5-1|16|-|TRBJ1-3|-
CASSRGGSFSGNTIYF
TGCGCCAGCAGCCGCGGGGGGTCTTTCTCTGGAAACACCATATATTTT
>TRBV9|14|-|TRBJ1-1|-
CASSWGLKNTEAFF
TGTGCCAGCAGCTGGGGACTGAAGAACACTGAAGCTTTCTTT